This T cell receptor (beta chain) was captured by sequencing in a study of sequential checkpoint blockade in melanoma. Indicated treatment: randomized to nivolumab then ipilimumab (arm A) or the reverse (arm B). Trimming shortened V by 2 bases and J by 8 bases, and 7 bases separated the two germline ends. The CDR3 totals 12 residues. Germline V gene lookup returns CDR1 ENHRY and CDR2 SYGVKD. The method was immunoSEQ multiplex PCR; TCRdb's version includes in-frame clones alone and lacks a portion of them. The data contain 17,000 or so clones, more than 60% of them seen just once; the ten biggest clones take up under 25%.

The TCR was taken from a human donor with melanoma. The rearrangement links TRBV10-3 to TRBJ2-1; no reliable D call. This sample comprised CD8+ T cells sorted from blood (inferred from file names), obtained from a patient given nivolumab and ipilimumab in sequence. CDR3: CAISEGQDEQFF. The CDR3 DNA reads as TGTGCCATCAGTGAGGGTCAGGATGAGCAGTTCTTC.